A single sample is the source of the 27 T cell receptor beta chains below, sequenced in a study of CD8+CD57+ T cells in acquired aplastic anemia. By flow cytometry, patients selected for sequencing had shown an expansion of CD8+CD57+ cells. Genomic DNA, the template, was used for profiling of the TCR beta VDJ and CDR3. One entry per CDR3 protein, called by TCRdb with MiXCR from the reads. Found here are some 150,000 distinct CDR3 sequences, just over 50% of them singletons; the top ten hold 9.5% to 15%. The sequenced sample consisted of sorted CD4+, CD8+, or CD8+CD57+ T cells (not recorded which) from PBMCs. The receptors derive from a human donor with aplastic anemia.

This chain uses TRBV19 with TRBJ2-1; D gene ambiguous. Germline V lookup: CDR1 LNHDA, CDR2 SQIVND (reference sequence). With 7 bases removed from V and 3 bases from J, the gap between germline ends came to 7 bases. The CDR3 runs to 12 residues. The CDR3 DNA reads TGTGCCAGTACCCATGGCTACAATGAGCAGTTCTTC. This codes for CASTHGYNEQFF.

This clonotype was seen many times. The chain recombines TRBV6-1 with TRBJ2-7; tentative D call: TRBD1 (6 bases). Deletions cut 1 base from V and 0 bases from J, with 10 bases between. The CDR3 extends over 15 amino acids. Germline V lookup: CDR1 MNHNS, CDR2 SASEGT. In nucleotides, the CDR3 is TGTGCCAGCAGTGAAGGTTGGGGGCCCTCCTACGAGCAGTACTTC. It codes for CASSEGWGPSYEQYF.

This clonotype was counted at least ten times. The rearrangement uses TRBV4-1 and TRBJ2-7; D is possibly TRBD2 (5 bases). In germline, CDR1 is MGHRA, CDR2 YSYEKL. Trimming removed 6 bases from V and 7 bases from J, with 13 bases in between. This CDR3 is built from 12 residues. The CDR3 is CASRGSEGEQYF. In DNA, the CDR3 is TGCGCCAGCAGGGGAAGCGAGGGAGAGCAGTACTTC.

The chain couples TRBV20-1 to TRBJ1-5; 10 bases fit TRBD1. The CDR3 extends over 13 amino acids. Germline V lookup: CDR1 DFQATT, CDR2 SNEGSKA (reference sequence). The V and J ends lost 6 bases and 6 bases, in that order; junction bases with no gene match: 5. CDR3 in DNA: TGCAGTGCCCGGACAGGGGGTGGTCAGCCCCAGCATTTT. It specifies CSARTGGGQPQHF.

The CDR3 loop is CASSRDRGNYEQYF. For the CDR3, the DNA is TGTGCCAGCAGCCGGGACAGAGGGAACTACGAGCAGTACTTC. The V and J genes are TRBV25-1 and TRBJ2-7, with 7 bases fitting TRBD1. The V gene end was trimmed by 6 bases and the J gene end by 3 bases; junction bases not matched to a gene: 8. The CDR3 totals 14 residues. CDR1 MGHDK and CDR2 SYGVNS come from the germline V gene.

As DNA, the CDR3 is TGCAGTGCTAGGGACACCTTATCCTACGAGCAGTACTTC. This translates into CSARDTLSYEQYF. The rearrangement links TRBV20-1 to TRBJ2-7; a weak D match, TRBD1 (5 bases). The V end lost 3 bases, the J end lost 1 base, and 10 bases lay between the germline ends. Germline loops: CDR1 DFQATT, CDR2 SNEGSKA (reference sequence). The CDR3 has 13 amino acids.

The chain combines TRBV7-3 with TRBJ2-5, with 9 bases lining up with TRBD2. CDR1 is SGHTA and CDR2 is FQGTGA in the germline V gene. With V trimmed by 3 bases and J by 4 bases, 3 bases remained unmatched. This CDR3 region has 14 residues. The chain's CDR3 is CASSFVAGAETQYF. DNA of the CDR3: TGTGCCAGCAGCTTCGTAGCGGGAGCAGAGACCCAGTACTTC.

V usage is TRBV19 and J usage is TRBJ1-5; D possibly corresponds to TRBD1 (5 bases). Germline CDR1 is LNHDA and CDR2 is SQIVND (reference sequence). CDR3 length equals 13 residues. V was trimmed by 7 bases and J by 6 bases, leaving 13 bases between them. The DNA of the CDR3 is TGTGCCAGTATTGGGACTAGCGGTCAGCCCCAGCATTTT. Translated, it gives CASIGTSGQPQHF.

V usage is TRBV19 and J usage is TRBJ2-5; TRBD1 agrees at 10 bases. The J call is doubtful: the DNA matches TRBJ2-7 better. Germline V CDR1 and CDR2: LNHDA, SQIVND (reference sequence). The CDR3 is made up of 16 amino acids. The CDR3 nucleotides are TGTGCCAGTAGTTCTCCGACAGGGGGCTCCCTCTACGAGCAGTACTTC. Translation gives CASSSPTGGSLYEQYF.

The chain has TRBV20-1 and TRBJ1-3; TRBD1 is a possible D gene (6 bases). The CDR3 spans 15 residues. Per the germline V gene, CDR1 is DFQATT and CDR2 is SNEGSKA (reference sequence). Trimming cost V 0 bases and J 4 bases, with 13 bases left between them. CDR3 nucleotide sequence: TGCAGTGCTAGAGATCTCGGGACATCAGGAAACACCATATATTTT. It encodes CSARDLGTSGNTIYF.

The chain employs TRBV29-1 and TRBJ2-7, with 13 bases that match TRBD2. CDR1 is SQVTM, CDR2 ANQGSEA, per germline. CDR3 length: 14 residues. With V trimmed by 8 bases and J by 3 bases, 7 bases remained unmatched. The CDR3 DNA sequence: TGCAGCTCCGGGACTAGCGGGGTGGTCTACGAGCAGTACTTC. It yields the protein CSSGTSGVVYEQYF.

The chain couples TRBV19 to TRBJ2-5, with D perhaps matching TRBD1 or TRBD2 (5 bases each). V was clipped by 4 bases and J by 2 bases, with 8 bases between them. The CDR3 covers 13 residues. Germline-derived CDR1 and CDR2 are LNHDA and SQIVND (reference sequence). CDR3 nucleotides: TGTGCCAGTAGTAGGGACGAGCAAGAGACCCAGTACTTC. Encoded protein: CASSRDEQETQYF.

CDR3 nucleotide sequence: TGTGCCAGCAGCCAAGAAGGGACAAGGAGCACAGATACGCAGTATTTT. Residues: CASSQEGTRSTDTQYF. The chain has TRBV4-2 and TRBJ2-3; possible D gene TRBD1, 6 bases. This CDR3 has 16 amino acids. Germline V gene data show CDR1 as LGHNA and CDR2 as YNFKEQ. Trimming removed 0 bases at V and 0 bases at J, with 10 bases between.

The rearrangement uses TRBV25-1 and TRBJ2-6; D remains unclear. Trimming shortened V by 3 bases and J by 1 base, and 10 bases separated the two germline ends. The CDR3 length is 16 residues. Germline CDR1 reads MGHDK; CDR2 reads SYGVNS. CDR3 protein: CASSDRAPSGANVLTF. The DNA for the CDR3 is TGTGCCAGCAGTGATAGGGCCCCTTCTGGGGCCAACGTCCTGACTTTC.

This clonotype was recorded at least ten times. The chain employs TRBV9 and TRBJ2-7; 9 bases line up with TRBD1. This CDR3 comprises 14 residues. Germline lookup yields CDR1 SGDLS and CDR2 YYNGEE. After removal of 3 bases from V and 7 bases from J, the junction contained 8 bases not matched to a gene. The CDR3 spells CASSEEDRGPEQYF. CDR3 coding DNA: TGTGCCAGCAGCGAGGAGGACAGGGGCCCAGAGCAGTACTTC. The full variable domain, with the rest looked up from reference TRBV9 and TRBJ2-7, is DSGVTQTPKHLITATGQRVTLRCSPRSGDLSVYWYQQSLDQGLQFLIQYYNGEERAKGNILERFSAQQFPDLHSELNLSSLELGDSALYFCASSEEDRGPEQYFGPGTRLTVT.

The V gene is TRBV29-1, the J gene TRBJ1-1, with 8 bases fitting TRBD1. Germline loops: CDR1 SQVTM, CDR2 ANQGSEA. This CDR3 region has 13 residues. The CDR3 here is CSLGQGSRTEAFF. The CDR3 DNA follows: TGCAGTCTCGGACAGGGTTCGAGGACTGAAGCTTTCTTT.

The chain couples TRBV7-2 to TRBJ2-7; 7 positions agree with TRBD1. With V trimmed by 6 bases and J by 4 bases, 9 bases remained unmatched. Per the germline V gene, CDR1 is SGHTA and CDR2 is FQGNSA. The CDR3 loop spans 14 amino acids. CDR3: CASRQDRNSYEQYF. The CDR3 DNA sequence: TGTGCCAGCAGGCAGGACAGGAACTCGTACGAGCAGTACTTC.

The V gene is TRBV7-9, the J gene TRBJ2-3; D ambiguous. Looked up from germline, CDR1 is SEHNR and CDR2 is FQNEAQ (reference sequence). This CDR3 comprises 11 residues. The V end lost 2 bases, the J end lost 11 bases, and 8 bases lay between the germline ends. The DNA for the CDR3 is TGTGCCAGCAGCTTAATCAATGAGCAGTATTTT. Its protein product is CASSLINEQYF.

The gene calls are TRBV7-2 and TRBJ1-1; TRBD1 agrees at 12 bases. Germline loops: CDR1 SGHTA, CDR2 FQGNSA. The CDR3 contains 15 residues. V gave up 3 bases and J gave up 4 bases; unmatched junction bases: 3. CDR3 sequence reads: CASSLGTGGVTEAFF. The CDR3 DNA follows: TGTGCCAGCAGCTTGGGGACAGGGGGCGTCACTGAAGCTTTCTTT.

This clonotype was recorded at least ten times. In DNA, the CDR3 is TGTGCCAGCAGCTCTTTAACTAACAGAGGCGAGTACTCACCCCTCCACTTT. This codes for CASSSLTNRGEYSPLHF. The V gene is TRBV5-4, the J gene TRBJ1-6; D ambiguous. This CDR3 region has 17 residues. Germline assignment: CDR1 SGHNT and CDR2 YYREEE (reference sequence). Trimming took off 3 bases at V and 10 bases at J, with 23 bases between the two ends.

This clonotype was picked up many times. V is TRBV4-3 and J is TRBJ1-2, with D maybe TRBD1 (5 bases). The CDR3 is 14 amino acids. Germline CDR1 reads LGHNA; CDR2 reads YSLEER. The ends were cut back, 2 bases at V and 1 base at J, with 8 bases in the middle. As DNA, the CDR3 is TGCGCCAGCAGCCAAAGAGGGGTTAACTATGGCTACACCTTC. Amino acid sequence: CASSQRGVNYGYTF.

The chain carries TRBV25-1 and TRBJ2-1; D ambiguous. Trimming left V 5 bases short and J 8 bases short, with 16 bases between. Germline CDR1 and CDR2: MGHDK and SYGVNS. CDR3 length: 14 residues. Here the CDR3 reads CASSRTVTTDEQFF. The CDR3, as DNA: TGTGCCAGCAGTAGAACTGTTACTACAGATGAGCAGTTCTTC. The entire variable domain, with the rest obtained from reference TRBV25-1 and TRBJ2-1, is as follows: EADIYQTPRYLVIGTGKKITLECSQTMGHDKMYWYQQDPGMELHLIHYSYGVNSTEKGDLSSESTVSRIRTEHFPLTLESARPSHTSQYLCASSRTVTTDEQFFGPGTRLTVL.

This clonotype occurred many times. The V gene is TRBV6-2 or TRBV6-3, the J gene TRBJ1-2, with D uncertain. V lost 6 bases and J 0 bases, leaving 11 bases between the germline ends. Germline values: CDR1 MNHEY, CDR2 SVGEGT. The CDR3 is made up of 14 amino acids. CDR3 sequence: CASSPDNTNYGYTF. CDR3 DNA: TGTGCCAGCAGCCCCGATAATACTAACTATGGCTACACCTTC.

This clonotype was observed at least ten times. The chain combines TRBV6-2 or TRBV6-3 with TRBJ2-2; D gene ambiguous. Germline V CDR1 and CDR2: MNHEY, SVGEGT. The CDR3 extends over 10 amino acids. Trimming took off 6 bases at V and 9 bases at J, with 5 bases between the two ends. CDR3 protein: CASRARELFF. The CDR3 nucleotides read TGTGCCAGCAGGGCTCGGGAGCTGTTTTTT.

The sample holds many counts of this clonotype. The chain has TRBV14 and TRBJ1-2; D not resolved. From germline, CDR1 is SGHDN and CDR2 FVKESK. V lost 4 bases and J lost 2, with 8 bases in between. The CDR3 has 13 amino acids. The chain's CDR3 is CASSPTPNYGYTF. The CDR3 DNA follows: TGTGCCAGCAGCCCGACACCAAACTATGGCTACACCTTC.

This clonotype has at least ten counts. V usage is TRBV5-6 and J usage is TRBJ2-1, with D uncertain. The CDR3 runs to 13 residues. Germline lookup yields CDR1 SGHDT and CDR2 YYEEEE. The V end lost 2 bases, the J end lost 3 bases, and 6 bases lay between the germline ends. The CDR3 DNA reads TGTGCCAGCAGCTTATCTAACTACAATGAGCAGTTCTTC. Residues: CASSLSNYNEQFF.

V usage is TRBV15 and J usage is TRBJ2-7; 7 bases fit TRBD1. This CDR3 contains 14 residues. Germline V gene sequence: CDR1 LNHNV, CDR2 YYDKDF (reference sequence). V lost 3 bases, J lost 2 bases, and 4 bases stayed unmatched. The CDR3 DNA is TGTGCCACCAGCAGTTGGGACAGCCCCTACGAGCAGTACTTC. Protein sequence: CATSSWDSPYEQYF.